Listed below are T cell receptor beta chains from one sample, sequenced in a study of T cell responses to AZD1222 COVID-19 vaccine. Clones were sequenced by immunoSEQ multiplex PCR, and TCRdb holds only the in-frame ones, with some missing. Of about 100,000 clones in the sample, about 93% are singletons; the top ten hold around 1.7%. The material sequenced was peripheral blood, taken on day 0 of AZD1222 vaccination. These receptors all come from an adult in good health. Both conserved end residues are part of each CDR3. Where a row states a size, it is once, few, many or the class of an expanded clone; other rows omit it.

size	V	CDR3
NA	TRBV2	CASSSKTGGVYQETQYF
NA	TRBV16	CASSQSRITVNYGYTF
NA	TRBV2	CASDAQGSVNSPLHF
few	TRBV28	CASSLGTGTGSYEQYF
NA	TRBV5-1	CASSSDSPTGELFF
NA	TRBV6-1	CASSERGGTEAFF
many	TRBV6-1	CASSEAIAGAYEQYF
NA	TRBV5-1	CASSSEGVRVNTEAFF
NA	TRBV7-3	CASSPYTSGSGDEQFF
once	TRBV6-5	CASSYAPAYGYTF
NA	TRBV18	CASSAGLAGGLRETQYF
NA	TRBV10-3	CATFSRLAGVYEQYF
NA	TRBV6-1	CASSDVGVGYTF
NA	TRBV2	CASSPRNRGPRYSYEQYF
NA	TRBV28	CASTGQGAVNEKLFF
NA	TRBV24-1	CATSDLPTGGDTGELFF
NA	TRBV7-8	CASSTTETALEAFF
NA	TRBV5-1	CASSWQGASGANVLTF
NA	TRBV6-1	CASSEGGGYSNQPQHF
NA	TRBV27	CASHRTSNTEAFF
NA	TRBV11-2	CASSSRQGEPYEQYF
once	TRBV12-5	CASGLMGVTDTQYF
NA	TRBV19	CASSHQEGTQYF
NA	TRBV29-1	CSALTQGYRGPTDTQYF
NA	TRBV7-9	CASSSRGGSTDTQYF
NA	TRBV28	CGGEDRGTYEQYF
NA	TRBV5-1	CASSLVWQGGNSPLHF
NA	TRBV28	CASSRSGNGGETQYF
once	TRBV5-1	CASSLRRDHNEQFF
NA	TRBV27	CATRSRGYEQYF
NA	TRBV7-8	CASSSGYSYNEQFF
NA	TRBV7-6	CASSPRGGNQPQHF
NA	TRBV7-6	CASSSDSSYNSPLHF
NA	TRBV18	CASSPPRARGRDIQYF
NA	TRBV7-2	CASSLVGQGSSPLHF
NA	TRBV5-1	CASSRDSPRELFF
NA	TRBV5-6	CASSLYVSGRYEQYF
NA	TRBV21-1	CASSKVTGNTIYF
NA	TRBV19	CASSVQGNTEAFF
NA	TRBV24-1	CATSDPILAEQETQYF
NA	TRBV27	CASSFSRPNEKLFF
NA	TRBV15	CATSRDRTSGNGTYNEQFF
NA	TRBV6-5	CASSYGVSETQYF
NA	TRBV2	CASSAGVNSPLHF
NA	TRBV29-1	CSASIQGPYEQYF
NA	TRBV28	CASTKSNEQFF
NA	TRBV27	CASNKGTSASNEQFF
NA	TRBV21-1	CASRSRSSSNYGYTF
NA	TRBV2	CASSVEREWVTDTQYF
NA	TRBV7-6	CASSWTSGRAGDTQYF
NA	TRBV5-6	CASSGGDSVYYGYTF
NA	TRBV25-1	CASRRRDEQYF
NA	TRBV5-1	CASSGTGSGNTIYF
NA	TRBV2	CASRAASDLKNIQYF
NA	TRBV19	CASSNRDRGLYEQYF